The 12 T cell receptor beta chains presented below share a single source sample, sequenced in a study of blood T cell repertoires in COVID-19. The assay was immunoSEQ multiplex PCR, and TCRdb's table has in-frame clones only and misses some. The sample has around 100,000 clones, 80% to 90% seen once. Sequencing input: peripheral blood. These receptors were obtained from a man aged 40-49 years with active or convalescent COVID-19.

This clone was seen a handful of times. The chain couples TRBV10-3 to TRBJ2-7; no firm D call. Germline loops: CDR1 ENHRY, CDR2 SYGVKD. The CDR3 contains 14 residues. V lost 10 bases to trimming and J lost 4 bases, with 20 bases between them. CDR3 loop: CATAPGSEIYEQYF. CDR3 in DNA: TGTGCCACCGCCCCCGGGTCGGAAATATACGAGCAGTACTTC.

A few counts support this clone. CDR3 in DNA: TGCAGTGCTAGTTCGAGCTCCTATAATTCACCCCTCCACTTT. As protein: CSASSSSYNSPLHF. The genes are TRBV20-1 and TRBJ1-6; D gene uncertain. V was pared by 3 bases and J by 0 bases, with 6 bases between. The germline gives CDR1 DFQATT, CDR2 SNEGSKA (reference sequence). CDR3 length: 14 residues.

The chain couples TRBV12-3 or TRBV12-4 to TRBJ1-1, with D perhaps matching TRBD1 (5 bases). This CDR3 contains 13 residues. Trimming took 7 bases from V and 1 from J, leaving 10 bases between them. For the CDR3, the DNA is TGTGCCAGCACTCTCAGGGAGAACACTGAAGCTTTCTTT. Translation: CASTLRENTEAFF.

Concerning this clone itself: No DNA is shown, since the ends of the CDR3 on it are uncertain; the CDR3 is the one TCRdb lists. The V call is TRBV11-2, the J call TRBJ1-6; no DNA check was done on the table's D call, TRBD1. The CDR3 length is 12 residues, termini included. The V gene's germline CDR1 is SGHAT and CDR2 FQNNGV. CDR3 region: CASSLVGSGIHF.

This chain uses TRBV12-3 or TRBV12-4 with TRBJ1-5; the D gene is possibly TRBD1 (5 bases). The CDR3 has 13 residues. Trimming took off 5 bases at V and 7 bases at J, with 12 bases between the two ends. CDR3 in amino acids: CASSTGRAQPQHF. Here the CDR3 DNA reads TGTGCCAGCAGTACAGGCAGGGCGCAGCCCCAGCATTTT.

The rearrangement uses TRBV6-6 and TRBJ1-6; no definite D call. This CDR3 comprises 12 residues. Trimming pared 7 bases from V and 7 bases from J, leaving 8 bases between. The germline CDR1 and CDR2 sequences are MNHNY and SVGAGI (reference sequence). CDR3 amino acids: CASTIGNSPLHF. CDR3 in DNA: TGTGCCAGCACCATCGGGAATTCACCCCTCCACTTT.

The chain couples TRBV6-1 to TRBJ2-1, with D possibly matching TRBD1 (8 bases). V lost 1 base and J 5 bases, leaving 15 bases between the germline ends. Germline V gene lookup returns CDR1 MNHNS and CDR2 SASEGT. The CDR3 consists of 16 residues. This CDR3 is CASSEEAGTGDNEQFF. CDR3 coding DNA: TGTGCCAGCAGTGAAGAAGCGGGGACAGGAGACAATGAGCAGTTCTTC.

J is TRBJ2-7 and V is TRBV9; the D gene is possibly TRBD2 (6 bases). CDR1 is SGDLS, CDR2 YYNGEE, per germline. Trimming shortened V by 0 bases and J by 0 bases, and 10 bases separated the two germline ends. The CDR3 contains 15 residues. For the CDR3, the DNA is TGTGCCAGCAGCGTAGGAGGAGGGAACTCCTACGAGCAGTACTTC. Encoded protein: CASSVGGGNSYEQYF.

DNA for the CDR3: TGCGCCAGCAGCCCCGGGACAGAAGAGACCCAGTACTTC. It translates to CASSPGTEETQYF. J is TRBJ2-5 and V is TRBV4-1; 7 bases fit TRBD1. This CDR3 comprises 13 residues. J gave up 3 bases and V 4 bases, and 2 bases lay outside the gene matches. From germline, CDR1 is MGHRA and CDR2 YSYEKL.

The chain is built from TRBV2 and TRBJ2-1, with D maybe TRBD2 (6 bases). This CDR3 has 14 amino acids. The germline V gene encodes CDR1 SNHLY and CDR2 FYNNEI. V gave up 3 bases and J gave up 1 base, with 7 bases separating them. CDR3 nucleotides: TGTGCCAGCAGTGAGCTAGCGTCCTACAATGAGCAGTTCTTC. It codes for CASSELASYNEQFF.

The chain has TRBV6-2 or TRBV6-3 and TRBJ1-1; 8 positions agree with TRBD1. This CDR3 region has 14 residues. J was trimmed by 1 base and V by 4 bases; bases with no gene match: 2. Germline CDR1 reads MNHEY; CDR2 reads SVGEGT. CDR3 nucleotide sequence: TGTGCCAGCAGTTCCACAGGGGGGAACACTGAAGCTTTCTTT. It yields the protein CASSSTGGNTEAFF.

The chain has TRBV10-1 and TRBJ2-7; 9 nucleotides align to TRBD2. V dropped 5 bases and J dropped 5; count of bases not matched to a gene: 7. The germline gives CDR1 WNHNN, CDR2 SYGVQD (reference sequence). CDR3 size: 14 residues. DNA of the CDR3: TGCGCCAGCAGTATTAGCGGGGGCTTTCACGAGCAGTACTTC. It yields the protein CASSISGGFHEQYF.